This T cell receptor (beta chain) derives from a study of regulatory T cells in long-lasting Graves disease. About the study: Persistent Graves' disease required over 5 years of antithyroid drugs and positive TSH receptor antibodies.

This CDR3 has 15 amino acids. V shed 3 bases and J 2 bases; nucleotides not matched to a gene: 4. CDR1 and CDR2 from the germline V gene are MDHEN and SYDVKM. According to the study, TCR beta libraries were built with iRepertoire HTBI primers and CDR3-region Arm-PCR. MiXCR, run by TCRdb on the multiplex PCR reads, gives a single entry per CDR3 protein. The table lists 350,000 to 500,000 distinct CDR3 sequences, approximately 22% of them singletons, with around an eighth in the top ten. The sample's time point: persistent/refractory GD, antithyroid drugs over 5 years with positive TRAb. RNA extracted from PBMCs served as the sequencing template.

This TCR was recovered from a female donor with Graves disease. The chain is built from TRBV28 and TRBJ2-3; 8 nucleotides line up with TRBD2. Sequencing was performed on peripheral blood mononuclear cells (PBMCs), taken when the disease was refractory, from a patient treated with antithyroid drugs. The CDR3: CASSFSSGITDTQYF. The CDR3 coding sequence is TGTGCCAGCAGTTTTAGTAGCGGGATCACAGATACGCAGTATTTT.